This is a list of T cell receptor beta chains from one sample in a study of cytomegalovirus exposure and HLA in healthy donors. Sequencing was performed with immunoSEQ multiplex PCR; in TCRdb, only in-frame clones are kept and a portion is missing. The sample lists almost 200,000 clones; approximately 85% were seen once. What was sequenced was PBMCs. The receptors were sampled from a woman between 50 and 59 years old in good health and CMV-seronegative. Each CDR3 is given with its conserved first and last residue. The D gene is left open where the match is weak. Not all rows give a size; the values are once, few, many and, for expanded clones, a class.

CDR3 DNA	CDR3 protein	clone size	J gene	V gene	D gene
TGCGCCAGCAGTCCAGCGGGAGCCAAAAACATTCAGTACTTC	CASSPAGAKNIQYF	NA	TRBJ2-4	TRBV10-2	NA
TGTGCCAGCAGTTTAACGCACAGGGCGATCGGTCAGCCCCAGCATTTT	CASSLTHRAIGQPQHF	NA	TRBJ1-5	TRBV27	NA
TGCGCCAGCAGTCCAGGTCCGGAAAGAAGCTCCTACGAGCAGTACTTC	CASSPGPERSSYEQYF	NA	TRBJ2-7	TRBV10-1	NA
TGTGCCAGCAGTATCGTTTCGGGAATCACTGAAGCTTTCTTT	CASSIVSGITEAFF	NA	TRBJ1-1	TRBV28	NA
TGCAGCGTTCGCGGGAGTGTCTACAATGAGCAGTTCTTC	CSVRGSVYNEQFF	NA	TRBJ2-1	TRBV29-1	TRBD2
TGTGCCAGCAGCCCCCATGATCAGCCCCAGCATTTT	CASSPHDQPQHF	few	TRBJ1-5	TRBV6-6	NA
TGTGCCAGCACACTCGGGGGGAGAGGCGGCTACACCTTC	CASTLGGRGGYTF	NA	TRBJ1-2	TRBV7-8	NA
TGTGCCAGCAGCTTCTTGTTTTTGCCTAGCGGGAGAAATGAGCAGTTCTTC	CASSFLFLPSGRNEQFF	NA	TRBJ2-1	TRBV7-9	TRBD2
TGTGCCAGCAGTTTATTGGGGGGATATGGCTACACCTTC	CASSLLGGYGYTF	NA	TRBJ1-2	TRBV28	NA
TGTGCCAGCAGCGCCGACTATGGCTACACCTTC	CASSADYGYTF	NA	TRBJ1-2	TRBV9	NA
TGTGCCAGCAACTCCGTACGTGGGACAGGGTGGACTGGGGCCAACGTCCTGACTTTC	CASNSVRGTGWTGANVLTF	NA	TRBJ2-6	TRBV19	TRBD1
TGTGCCAGCAGAAGACGGACTAGCGGGAGTGGTGAGCAGTTCTTC	CASRRRTSGSGEQFF	few	TRBJ2-1	TRBV28	TRBD2
TGTGCCAGCAGTTACGTGAGCGGGAGCTCAGATACGCAGTATTTT	CASSYVSGSSDTQYF	few	TRBJ2-3	TRBV6-5	TRBD2
TGCGCCAGCAGCGGTGGAGAACAAGAGACCCAGTACTTC	CASSGGEQETQYF	NA	TRBJ2-5	TRBV5-1	NA
TGTGCCAGCCGCACTCAGGGGAAGGGAGATACGCAGTATTTT	CASRTQGKGDTQYF	NA	TRBJ2-3	TRBV6-5	NA
TGTGCCAGCAGCTTATATGGCAGGGGGCTGTTTCATGATGGCTACACCTTC	CASSLYGRGLFHDGYTF	NA	TRBJ1-2	TRBV7-3	TRBD1
TGTGCCAGTACCATAAACTGGACTTCCTCCTACGAGCAGTACTTC	CASTINWTSSYEQYF	NA	TRBJ2-7	TRBV19	NA
TGTGCCAGCAGTCGCCAGCCTCGTTCCGGGGAAGCTTTCTTT	CASSRQPRSGEAFF	NA	TRBJ1-1	TRBV27	NA
TGTGCCAGCAGCTATAGTCCCGGGACAGGTCTCGAGCAGTACTTC	CASSYSPGTGLEQYF	NA	TRBJ2-7	TRBV7-9	TRBD1
TGTGCCAGCTCACGATCCAGGACAGGGGACAGTTCGGGTGGCTACACCTTC	CASSRSRTGDSSGGYTF	NA	TRBJ1-2	TRBV18	TRBD1
TGCAGCGCGCGGGGAGGAAGGGACAGTGGGCCGGATACGCAGTATTTT	CSARGGRDSGPDTQYF	NA	TRBJ2-3	TRBV29-1	NA
TGTGCCAGCAGTTTAACGAGAGGAGGAAATCAGCCCCAGCATTTT	CASSLTRGGNQPQHF	NA	TRBJ1-5	TRBV27	NA
TGTGCCAGCAGTTTTTTTGGGGGGACAGGGGGGACAGATACGCAGTATTTT	CASSFFGGTGGTDTQYF	once	TRBJ2-3	TRBV28	TRBD1
TGTGCCAGCAGTGAAAGCGGGAGGGCCGCAGATACGCAGTATTTT	CASSESGRAADTQYF	NA	TRBJ2-3	TRBV28	TRBD2
TGTGCCAGCACCGTAGACAGACGCTCTGGGGCCAACGTCCTGACTTTC	CASTVDRRSGANVLTF	few	TRBJ2-6	TRBV28	NA
TGTGCCAGCTCTATCGGACCGACAGCTAACTATGGCTACACCTTC	CASSIGPTANYGYTF	NA	TRBJ1-2	TRBV2	NA
TGTGCCAGCAGTTACCGAACTAGCGGGAGGCAAGAGACCCAGTACTTC	CASSYRTSGRQETQYF	NA	TRBJ2-5	TRBV6-5	TRBD2
TGTGCCAGCAGCTACAGGGATGGGAACACTGAAGCTTTCTTT	CASSYRDGNTEAFF	NA	TRBJ1-1	TRBV7-8	NA